Presented here are 10 T cell receptor beta chains from one specimen sequenced in a study of T-cell memory formation after mild COVID-19. One entry per CDR3 protein results from TCRdb running MiXCR on the 5' RACE reads. The sample consists of roughly 130,000 distinct CDR3 sequences, roughly 15% of them appearing once. Specimen: PBMCs or a T cell subset sorted from them (not recorded which). The receptor set was obtained from an adult woman who had mild COVID-19 (a few samples of this study predate the infection). Cell type and time point are not known.

V usage is TRBV12-3 or TRBV12-4 and J usage is TRBJ2-7, with D uncertain. This CDR3 comprises 13 residues. Trimming pared 2 bases from V and 1 base from J, leaving 6 bases between. The CDR3 region is CASSLSWSYEQYF. DNA of the CDR3: TGTGCCAGCAGTTTATCATGGTCCTACGAGCAGTACTTC.

The rearrangement joins TRBV23-1 to TRBJ2-5; 7 nucleotides agree with TRBD1. TRBV23-1 is an ORF; its function is uncertain. The CDR3 consists of 16 residues. The junction had 8 bases not matched to a gene; V was cut back by 4 bases and J by 0 bases. The CDR3 loop reads CASSPGPTGNQETQYF. The CDR3 DNA reads as TGCGCCAGCAGTCCCGGACCGACAGGGAACCAAGAGACCCAGTACTTC.

The V gene is TRBV6-2 or TRBV6-3, the J gene TRBJ2-7; a possible D gene is TRBD2 (6 bases). Trimming removed 8 bases at V and 0 bases at J, with 11 bases between. This CDR3 has 13 residues. In germline, CDR1 is MNHEY, CDR2 SVGEGT. CDR3 coding DNA: TGTGCCAGCGGTAGCGGATTCTCCTACGAGCAGTACTTC. This codes for CASGSGFSYEQYF.

The rearrangement joins TRBV2 to TRBJ2-7; no reliable D call. The CDR3 covers 14 residues. Germline CDR1 is SNHLY and CDR2 is FYNNEI. Trimming removed 2 bases at V and 0 bases at J, with 8 bases between. The CDR3 here is CASSESWISYEQYF. Written as DNA, the CDR3 is TGTGCCAGCAGTGAATCATGGATCTCCTACGAGCAGTACTTC.

The V gene is TRBV4-2, the J gene TRBJ1-1; D unclear. The germline CDR1 and CDR2 sequences are LGHNA and YNFKEQ. CDR3 size: 11 residues. V lost 1 base to trimming and J lost 6 bases, with 3 bases between them. The CDR3, as DNA: TGTGCCAGCAGCCAAGGGTCTGAAGCTTTCTTT. Residues: CASSQGSEAFF.

The CDR3: CASSLLGATGDYYEQYF. The CDR3 DNA reads TGTGCCAGCAGTTTACTAGGGGCGACAGGGGATTACTACGAGCAGTACTTC. The chain recombines TRBV28 with TRBJ2-7, with 8 bases identical to TRBD1. The germline V gene has CDR1 MDHEN and CDR2 SYDVKM. Germline trimming cut 2 bases from V and 3 bases from J; bases unmatched to any gene: 12. The CDR3 is 17 residues long.

Of note for this clonotype: A much larger clone differs from this one at a single base, so this may be a read error. The chain is built from TRBV4-1 and TRBJ2-7; TRBD1 matches at 9 bases. CDR3 length: 16 amino acids. CDR1 is MGHRA and CDR2 is YSYEKL in the germline V gene. V trimming: 3 bases; J trimming: 3 bases; junction bases outside the gene matches: 9. The CDR3 reads CASSQHTGGDNYEQYF. CDR3 nucleotide sequence: TGCGCCAGCAGCCAGCATACAGGGGGCGACAACTACGAGCAGTACTTC.

This clonotype appeared a few times. The genes are TRBV20-1 and TRBJ1-1, with 9 positions matching TRBD1. CDR1 and CDR2 from the germline V gene are DFQATT and SNEGSKA (reference sequence). CDR3 length equals 16 residues. Here the CDR3 reads CRGGQGLGRVNTEAFF. CDR3 coding DNA: TGCAGAGGAGGACAGGGGCTGGGGCGGGTGAACACTGAAGCTTTCTTT.

Ten or more counts support this clonotype. V and J are TRBV5-1 and TRBJ2-1, with D possibly TRBD2 on 6 matching bases. The CDR3 spans 13 residues. From germline, CDR1 is SGHRS and CDR2 YFSETQ. V lost 2 bases, J lost 14 bases, and 17 bases lay in between. The CDR3 sequence: CASSLDQGLDKFF. CDR3 DNA: TGCGCCAGCAGCTTAGATCAGGGACTGGACAAGTTCTTC.

A few counts support this clonotype. The rearrangement uses TRBV23-1 and TRBJ2-2, with 15 bases aligning to TRBD2. TRBV23-1 is an ORF; its function is uncertain. V gave up 10 bases and J gave up 2 bases; unmatched junction bases: 8. CDR3 length: 17 amino acids. The CDR3 DNA is TGCGCCACCGACGGACTAGCGGGAGGGCCAAACACCGGGGAGCTGTTTTTT. Translating it yields CATDGLAGGPNTGELFF.